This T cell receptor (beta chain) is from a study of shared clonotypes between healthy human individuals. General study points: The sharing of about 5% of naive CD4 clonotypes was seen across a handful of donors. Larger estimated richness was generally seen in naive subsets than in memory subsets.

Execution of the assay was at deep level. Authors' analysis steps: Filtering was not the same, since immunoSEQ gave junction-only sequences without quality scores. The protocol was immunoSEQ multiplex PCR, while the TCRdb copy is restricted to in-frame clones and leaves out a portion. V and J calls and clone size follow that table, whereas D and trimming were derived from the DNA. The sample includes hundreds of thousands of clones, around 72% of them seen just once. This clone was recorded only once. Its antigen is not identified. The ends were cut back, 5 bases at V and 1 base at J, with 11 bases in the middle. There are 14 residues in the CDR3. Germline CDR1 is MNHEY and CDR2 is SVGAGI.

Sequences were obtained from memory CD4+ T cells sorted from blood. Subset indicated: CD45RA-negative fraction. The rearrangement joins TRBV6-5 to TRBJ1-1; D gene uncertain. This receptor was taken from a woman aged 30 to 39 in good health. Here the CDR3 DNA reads TGTGCCAGCAGTCGTCTAGACACGAACACTGAAGCTTTCTTT. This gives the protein CASSRLDTNTEAFF.